The sequence of this T cell receptor beta chain was determined in a study of control samples from healthy donors and cancer patients. The CDR3 has 16 amino acids. The V gene end was trimmed by 4 bases and the J gene end by 4 bases; junction bases not matched to a gene: 9. Germline CDR1 is ENHRY and CDR2 is SYGVKD. Method: immunoSEQ multiplex PCR; TCRdb's copy keeps in-frame clones and lacks some. The profile covers roughly 40,000 clones, with less than 85% appearing a single time and around 50% taken by the ten largest. This sequence was found in a man between 60 and 75 years old in good health. The chain combines TRBV10-3 with TRBJ2-3; TRBD1 matches 9 bases. Input material: blood. The chain's CDR3 is CAISGNRGLGADTQYF. CDR3 sequence (DNA): TGTGCCATCAGTGGTAACAGGGGGCTTGGGGCAGATACGCAGTATTTT.